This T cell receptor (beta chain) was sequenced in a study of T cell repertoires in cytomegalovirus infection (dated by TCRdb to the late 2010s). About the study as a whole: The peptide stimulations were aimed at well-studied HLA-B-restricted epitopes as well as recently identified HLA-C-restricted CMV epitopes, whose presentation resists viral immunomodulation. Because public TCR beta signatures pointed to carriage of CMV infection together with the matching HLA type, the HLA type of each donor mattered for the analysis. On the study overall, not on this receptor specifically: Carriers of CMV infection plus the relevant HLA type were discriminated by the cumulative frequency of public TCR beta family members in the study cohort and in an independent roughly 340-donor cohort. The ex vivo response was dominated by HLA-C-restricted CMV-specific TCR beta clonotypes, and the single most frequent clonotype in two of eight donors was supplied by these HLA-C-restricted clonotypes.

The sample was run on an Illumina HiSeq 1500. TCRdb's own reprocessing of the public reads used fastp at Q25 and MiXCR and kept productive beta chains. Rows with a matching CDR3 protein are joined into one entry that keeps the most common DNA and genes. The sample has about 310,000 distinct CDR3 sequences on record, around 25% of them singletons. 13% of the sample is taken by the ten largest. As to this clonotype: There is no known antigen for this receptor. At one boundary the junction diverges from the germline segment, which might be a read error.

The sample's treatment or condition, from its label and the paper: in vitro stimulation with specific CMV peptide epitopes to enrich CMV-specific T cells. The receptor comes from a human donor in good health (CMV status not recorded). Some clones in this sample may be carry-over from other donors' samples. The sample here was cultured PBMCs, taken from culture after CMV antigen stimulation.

The sequenced DNA: TGTGCCAGCAGCCCCCTAGCGCGCTATGAGCAGTTCTTC. This is translated as CASSPLARYEQFF. This receptor chain uses TRBV4-1 and TRBJ2-1; possibly the D gene is TRBD2, per 6 matching bases. CDR1 and CDR2 are read off the germline V gene as MGHRA and YSYEKL. Including cysteine and phenylalanine, the CDR3 has 13 amino acids. Only CDR3 DNA is held: 39 bases, read in frame from base 1.